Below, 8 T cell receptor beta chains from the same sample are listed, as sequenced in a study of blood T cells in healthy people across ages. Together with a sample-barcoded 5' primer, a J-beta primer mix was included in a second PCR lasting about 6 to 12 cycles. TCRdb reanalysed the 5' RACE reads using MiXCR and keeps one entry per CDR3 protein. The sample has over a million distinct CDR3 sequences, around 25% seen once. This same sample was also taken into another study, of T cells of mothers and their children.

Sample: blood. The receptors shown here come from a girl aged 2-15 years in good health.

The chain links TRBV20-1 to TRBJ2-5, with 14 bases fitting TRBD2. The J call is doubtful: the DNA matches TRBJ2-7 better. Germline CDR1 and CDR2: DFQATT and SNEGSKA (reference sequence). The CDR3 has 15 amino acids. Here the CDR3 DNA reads TGCAGTGCTAAGGAGACTAGCGGGAGGGGTTACGAGCAGTACTTC. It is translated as CSAKETSGRGYEQYF.

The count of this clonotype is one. The CDR3 loop is CASSLAGEIEQYF. The CDR3, as DNA: TGTGCCAGCAGCCTAGCGGGGGAAATTGAGCAGTACTTC. The chain is built from TRBV6-1 and TRBJ2-7; 10 nucleotides line up with TRBD2. The V and J ends lost 6 bases and 7 bases, in that order; junction bases with no gene match: 6. The CDR3 contains 13 residues. Looked up from germline, CDR1 is MNHNS and CDR2 is SASEGT.

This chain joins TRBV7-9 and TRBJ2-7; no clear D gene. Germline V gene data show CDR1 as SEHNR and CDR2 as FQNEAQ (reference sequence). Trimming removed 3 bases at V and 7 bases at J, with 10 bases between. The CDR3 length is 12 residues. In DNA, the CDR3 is TGTGCCAGCAGCTTTCAACCCGGGGAGCAGTACTTC. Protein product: CASSFQPGEQYF.

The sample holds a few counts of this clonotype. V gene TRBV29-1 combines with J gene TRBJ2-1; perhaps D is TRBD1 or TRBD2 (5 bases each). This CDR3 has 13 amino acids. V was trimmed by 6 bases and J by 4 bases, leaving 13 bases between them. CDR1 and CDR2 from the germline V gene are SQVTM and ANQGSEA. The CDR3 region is CSVHGDGYNEQFF. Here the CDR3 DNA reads TGCAGCGTCCACGGGGACGGGTACAATGAGCAGTTCTTC.

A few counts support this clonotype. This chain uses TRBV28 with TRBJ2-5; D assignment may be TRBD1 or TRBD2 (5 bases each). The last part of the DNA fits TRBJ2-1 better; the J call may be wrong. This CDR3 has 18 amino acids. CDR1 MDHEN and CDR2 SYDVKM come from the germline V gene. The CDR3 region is CASSLFLDPLRGVNEQFF. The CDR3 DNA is TGTGCCAGCAGTTTATTCCTCGACCCCCTGAGGGGAGTCAATGAGCAGTTCTTC.

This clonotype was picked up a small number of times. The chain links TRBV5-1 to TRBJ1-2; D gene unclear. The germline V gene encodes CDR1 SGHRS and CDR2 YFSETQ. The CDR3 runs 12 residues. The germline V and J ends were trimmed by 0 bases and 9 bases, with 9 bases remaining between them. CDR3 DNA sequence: TGCGCCAGCAGCTTGGACGGTCTGCGCTACACCTTC. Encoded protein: CASSLDGLRYTF. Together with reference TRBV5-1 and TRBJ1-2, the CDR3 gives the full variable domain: KAGVTQTPRYLIKTRGQQVTLSCSPISGHRSVSWYQQTPGQGLQFLFEYFSETQRNKGNFPGRFSGRQFSNSRSEMNVSTLELGDSALYLCASSLDGLRYTFGSGTRLTVV.

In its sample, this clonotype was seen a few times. The CDR3 spells CSAPPGAGQETQYF. The CDR3 DNA reads as TGCAGTGCTCCGCCCGGGGCAGGACAAGAGACCCAGTACTTC. The gene calls are TRBV20-1 and TRBJ2-5; D tentatively fits TRBD1 or TRBD2 (5 bases each). CDR1 is DFQATT and CDR2 is SNEGSKA in the germline V gene (reference sequence). V lost 5 bases and J 2 bases, leaving 15 bases between the germline ends. The CDR3 sequence is 14 residues long.

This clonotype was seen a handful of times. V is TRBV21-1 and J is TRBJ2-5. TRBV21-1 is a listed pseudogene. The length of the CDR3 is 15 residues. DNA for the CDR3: TGTGCCAGCAGCCCCCACTTGGATCCTCGAGAGACCCAGTACTTC. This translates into CASSPHLDPRETQYF.